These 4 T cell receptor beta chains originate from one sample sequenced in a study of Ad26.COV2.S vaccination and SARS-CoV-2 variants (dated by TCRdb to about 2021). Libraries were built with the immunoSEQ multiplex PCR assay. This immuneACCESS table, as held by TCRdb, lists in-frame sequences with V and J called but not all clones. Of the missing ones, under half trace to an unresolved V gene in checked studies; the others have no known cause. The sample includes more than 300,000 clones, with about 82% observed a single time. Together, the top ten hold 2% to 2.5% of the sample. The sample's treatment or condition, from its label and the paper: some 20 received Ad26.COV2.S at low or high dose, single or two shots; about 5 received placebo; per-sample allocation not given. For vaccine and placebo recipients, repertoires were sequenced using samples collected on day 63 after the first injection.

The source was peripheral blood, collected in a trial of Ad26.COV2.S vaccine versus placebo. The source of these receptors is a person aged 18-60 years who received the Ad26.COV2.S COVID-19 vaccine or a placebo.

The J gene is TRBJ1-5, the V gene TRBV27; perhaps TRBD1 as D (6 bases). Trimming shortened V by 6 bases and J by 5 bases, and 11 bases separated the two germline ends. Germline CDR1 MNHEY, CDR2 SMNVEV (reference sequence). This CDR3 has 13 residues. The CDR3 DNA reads TGTGCCAGCAGCCCGGACAGCCATCAGCCCCAGCATTTT. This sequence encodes CASSPDSHQPQHF.

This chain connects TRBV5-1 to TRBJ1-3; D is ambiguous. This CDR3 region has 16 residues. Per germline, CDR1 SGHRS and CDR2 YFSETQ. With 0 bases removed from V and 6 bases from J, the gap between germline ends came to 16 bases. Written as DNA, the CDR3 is TGCGCCAGCAGCTTGGCCCCGGGTATTGGGGAAAACACCATATATTTT. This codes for CASSLAPGIGENTIYF.

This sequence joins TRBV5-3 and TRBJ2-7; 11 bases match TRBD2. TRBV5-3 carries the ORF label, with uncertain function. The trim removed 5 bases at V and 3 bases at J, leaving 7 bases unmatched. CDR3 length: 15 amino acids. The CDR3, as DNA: TGTGCCAGAAGTCACAGACTAGCGGGGATCTACGAGCAGTACTTC. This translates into CARSHRLAGIYEQYF.

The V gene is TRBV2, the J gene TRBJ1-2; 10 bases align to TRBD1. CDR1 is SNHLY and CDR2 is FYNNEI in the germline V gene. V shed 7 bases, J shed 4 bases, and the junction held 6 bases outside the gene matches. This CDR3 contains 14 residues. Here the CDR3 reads CASKGQGETYGYTF. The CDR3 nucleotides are TGTGCCAGCAAAGGACAGGGGGAAACCTATGGCTACACCTTC.